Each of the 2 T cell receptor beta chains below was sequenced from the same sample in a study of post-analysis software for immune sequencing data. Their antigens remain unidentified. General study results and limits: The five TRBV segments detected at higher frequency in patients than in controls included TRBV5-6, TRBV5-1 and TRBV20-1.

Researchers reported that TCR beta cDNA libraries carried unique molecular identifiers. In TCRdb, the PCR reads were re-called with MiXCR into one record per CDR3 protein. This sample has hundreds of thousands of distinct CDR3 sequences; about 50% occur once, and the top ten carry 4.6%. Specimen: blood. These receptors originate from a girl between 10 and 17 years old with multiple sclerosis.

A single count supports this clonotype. CDR3 region: CSAGQGTYNEQFF. The CDR3 bases are TGCAGTGCTGGCCAGGGAACCTACAATGAGCAGTTCTTC. This sequence joins TRBV20-1 and TRBJ2-1, with D possibly TRBD1 on 5 matching bases. Between the trimmed V and J ends, which lost 5 bases and 2 bases, there was a span of 10 bases. CDR1 is DFQATT, CDR2 SNEGSKA, per germline (reference sequence). The CDR3 is made up of 13 amino acids.

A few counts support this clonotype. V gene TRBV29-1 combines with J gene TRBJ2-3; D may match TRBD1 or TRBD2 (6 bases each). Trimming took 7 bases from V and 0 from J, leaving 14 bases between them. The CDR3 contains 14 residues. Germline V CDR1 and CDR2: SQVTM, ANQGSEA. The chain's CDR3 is CSGTEGGSTDTQYF. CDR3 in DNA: TGCAGCGGCACCGAGGGGGGTAGCACAGATACGCAGTATTTT.